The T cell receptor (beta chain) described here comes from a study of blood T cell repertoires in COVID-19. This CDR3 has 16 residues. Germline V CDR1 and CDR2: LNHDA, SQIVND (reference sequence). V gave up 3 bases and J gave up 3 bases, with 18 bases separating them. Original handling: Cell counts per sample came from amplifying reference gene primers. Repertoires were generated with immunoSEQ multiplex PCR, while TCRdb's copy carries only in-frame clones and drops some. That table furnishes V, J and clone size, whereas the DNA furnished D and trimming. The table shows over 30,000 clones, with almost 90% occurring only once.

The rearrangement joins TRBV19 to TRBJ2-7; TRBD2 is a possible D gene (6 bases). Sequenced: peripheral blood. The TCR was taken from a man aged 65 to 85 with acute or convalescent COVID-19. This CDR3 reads CASSIMTGALDYEQYF. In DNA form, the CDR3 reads TGTGCCAGTAGTATTATGACGGGAGCCTTGGACTACGAGCAGTACTTC.